The 25 T cell receptor beta chains in this list originate from one sample, sequenced in a study of blood T cells in healthy people across ages. Together with a sample-barcoded 5' primer, a J-beta primer mix was included in a second PCR lasting about 7 to 11 cycles. TCRdb re-called the 5' RACE reads with MiXCR, one entry per CDR3 protein. The sample has some 1.5 million distinct CDR3 sequences; approximately 43% are singletons. The sequencing sample was made of blood. The receptors shown here come from a woman under 30 in good health.

J is TRBJ1-2 and V is TRBV10-3; 7 nucleotides line up with TRBD1. The CDR3 sequence is 14 residues long. The J segment lost 0 bases and the V segment lost 6 bases, leaving 4 bases of the junction unmatched. Germline CDR1 ENHRY, CDR2 SYGVKD. The CDR3 sequence: CAIRRDSANYGYTF. CDR3 DNA sequence: TGTGCCATCAGAAGGGACAGCGCTAACTATGGCTACACCTTC.

V is TRBV7-2 and J is TRBJ1-5; unclear D gene. The germline V gene has CDR1 SGHTA and CDR2 FQGNSA. The CDR3 runs 19 residues. Trimming pared 2 bases from V and 0 bases from J, leaving 20 bases between. In nucleotides, the CDR3 is TGTGCCAGCAGCTTAAGGTTTGACAAGGGTGCCCTTAGCAATCAGCCCCAGCATTTT. Its protein product is CASSLRFDKGALSNQPQHF.

The J gene is TRBJ2-7, the V gene TRBV4-3; 8 bases line up with TRBD1. The CDR3 extends over 15 amino acids. V trimming: 1 base; J trimming: 2 bases; junction bases outside the gene matches: 4. Germline V lookup: CDR1 LGHNA, CDR2 YSLEER. CDR3 residues: CASSQGRTGPYEQYF. CDR3 bases: TGCGCCAGCAGCCAAGGCAGGACAGGGCCCTACGAGCAGTACTTC.

This clonotype was picked up a small number of times. V gene TRBV27 combines with J gene TRBJ1-5; D is possibly TRBD1 (5 bases). V gave up 11 bases and J gave up 5 bases, with 10 bases separating them. The CDR3 has 11 residues. Germline CDR1 MNHEY, CDR2 SMNVEV (reference sequence). The CDR3 reads CAAGRDQPQHF. CDR3 in DNA: TGTGCCGCGGGGCGGGATCAGCCCCAGCATTTT.

In DNA form, the CDR3 reads TGTGCCAGCAGCTTCAACGGGAGGAGTTACAATGAGCAGTTCTTC. This sequence encodes CASSFNGRSYNEQFF. The chain employs TRBV7-2 and TRBJ2-1; 7 bases match TRBD2. V lost 3 bases and J lost 4; bases outside the gene matches: 6. Germline CDR1 SGHTA, CDR2 FQGNSA. The length of the CDR3 is 15 residues. The full variable domain, completed using reference TRBV7-2 and TRBJ2-1, is GAGVSQSPSNKVTEKGKDVELRCDPISGHTALYWYRQSLGQGLEFLIYFQGNSAPDKSGLPSDRFSAERTGGSVSTLTIQRTQQEDSAVYLCASSFNGRSYNEQFFGPGTRLTVL.

This clonotype was seen more than once but under ten times. This chain connects TRBV7-9 to TRBJ2-7; the D gene is possibly TRBD2 (5 bases). Germline assignment: CDR1 SEHNR and CDR2 FQNEAQ (reference sequence). CDR3 size: 13 residues. The germline V and J ends were trimmed by 3 bases and 6 bases, with 12 bases remaining between them. In DNA, the CDR3 is TGTGCCAGCAGCTTCGAGGGAGTGGGCGAGCAGTACTTC. Its translation: CASSFEGVGEQYF. Based on the CDR3 plus reference TRBV7-9 and TRBJ2-7, the full variable domain is DTGVSQNPRHKITKRGQNVTFRCDPISEHNRLYWYRQTLGQGPEFLTYFQNEAQLEKSRLLSDRFSAERPKGSFSTLEIQRTEQGDSAMYLCASSFEGVGEQYFGPGTRLTVT.

V is TRBV6-6 and J is TRBJ1-2; no definite D call. The germline V gene encodes CDR1 MNHNY and CDR2 SVGAGI (reference sequence). CDR3 length equals 14 residues. The V gene lost 2 bases and the J gene lost 0 bases, with 7 bases spanning the gap. The CDR3 loop is CASSYTTANYGYTF. In nucleotides, the CDR3 is TGTGCCAGCAGTTACACAACAGCTAACTATGGCTACACCTTC.

The chain links TRBV29-1 to TRBJ1-2; possibly TRBD1 for D (5 bases). Trimming shortened V by 7 bases and J by 6 bases, and 12 bases separated the two germline ends. There are 11 residues in the CDR3. Germline V gene data show CDR1 as SQVTM and CDR2 as ANQGSEA. CDR3 protein: CSGMTENGYTF. Written as DNA, the CDR3 is TGCAGCGGGATGACAGAAAATGGCTACACCTTC.

This clonotype was detected only once. This sequence joins TRBV20-1 and TRBJ1-5, with D perhaps TRBD1 (5 bases). CDR3 length equals 13 residues. V was clipped by 7 bases and J by 6 bases, with 16 bases between them. Looked up from germline, CDR1 is DFQATT and CDR2 is SNEGSKA (reference sequence). CDR3 sequence (DNA): TGCAGTGTCCAACGGGGGAAGGGTCAGCCCCAGCATTTT. Its protein product is CSVQRGKGQPQHF.

The chain carries TRBV5-1 and TRBJ2-3; unclear D gene. The CDR3 covers 14 residues. Trimming stripped 4 bases from V and 5 bases from J, with 14 bases between. CDR1 is SGHRS, CDR2 YFSETQ, per germline. The CDR3 coding sequence is TGCGCCAGCAGCCCTCAGATGTACGGAGATACGCAGTATTTT. Protein: CASSPQMYGDTQYF.

The V and J genes are TRBV7-9 and TRBJ2-7; D may correspond to TRBD1 or TRBD2 (6 bases each). Per the germline V gene, CDR1 is SEHNR and CDR2 is FQNEAQ (reference sequence). This CDR3 has 15 residues. Trimming cost V 5 bases and J 7 bases, with 21 bases left between them. CDR3 sequence: CASSMTEGGRQEQYF. The CDR3 bases are TGTGCCAGCAGCATGACCGAGGGGGGAAGGCAAGAGCAGTACTTC.

This clonotype was seen a few times. The chain has TRBV27 and TRBJ1-4, with D possibly being TRBD1 (5 bases). Per germline, CDR1 MNHEY and CDR2 SMNVEV (reference sequence). CDR3 length equals 14 residues. Deletions cut 3 bases from V and 7 bases from J, with 12 bases between. The CDR3 sequence: CASSFSRGSEKLFF. CDR3 nucleotides: TGTGCCAGCAGTTTTTCTAGGGGAAGTGAAAAACTGTTTTTT.

The gene calls are TRBV20-1 and TRBJ2-1; D remains ambiguous. Trimming stripped 0 bases from V and 3 bases from J, with 12 bases between. CDR1 and CDR2 (germline): DFQATT, SNEGSKA (reference sequence). The CDR3 extends over 15 amino acids. CDR3 DNA sequence: TGCAGTGCTAGAGACCCGGCGGTACTCTACAATGAGCAGTTCTTC. Residues: CSARDPAVLYNEQFF.

The table lists this clonotype with a few counts. V is TRBV12-3 or TRBV12-4 and J is TRBJ1-1; perhaps TRBD1 as D (6 bases). CDR3 length: 15 residues. Trimming removed 6 bases at V and 1 base at J, with 15 bases between. This CDR3 is CASRDKDRPNTEAFF. CDR3 sequence (DNA): TGTGCCAGCAGAGACAAGGACAGACCGAACACTGAAGCTTTCTTT.

The J gene is TRBJ2-1, the V gene TRBV5-1; TRBD1 matches 8 bases. V lost 2 bases to trimming and J lost 2 bases; unmatched junction nucleotides: 6. Germline CDR1 SGHRS, CDR2 YFSETQ. The length of the CDR3 is 16 residues. CDR3 region: CASSLLRTGTYNEQFF. The DNA of the CDR3 is TGCGCCAGCAGCTTACTAAGGACAGGGACCTACAATGAGCAGTTCTTC.

The rearrangement joins TRBV12-3 or TRBV12-4 to TRBJ2-2; 12 bases agree with TRBD1. The CDR3 is 15 amino acids. J lost 6 bases, V lost 4 bases, and 3 bases had no gene match. CDR3 amino acids: CASSWDRGRAGELFF. In nucleotides, the CDR3 is TGTGCCAGCAGTTGGGACAGGGGGCGCGCCGGGGAGCTGTTTTTT.

The gene calls are TRBV5-1 and TRBJ2-1; 8 bases match TRBD1. The CDR3 has 15 residues. The germline gives CDR1 SGHRS, CDR2 YFSETQ. The V and J ends lost 0 bases and 7 bases, in that order; junction bases with no gene match: 6. This chain's CDR3 is CASSLVGDRLNEQFF. In DNA form, the CDR3 reads TGCGCCAGCAGCTTGGTTGGGGACAGGCTTAATGAGCAGTTCTTC.

There are a few counts of this clonotype. This chain connects TRBV12-3 or TRBV12-4 to TRBJ2-1; D ambiguous. V gave up 8 bases and J gave up 12 bases, with 14 bases separating them. The CDR3 length is 11 residues. The DNA for the CDR3 is TGTGCCAGCGGCCGTCCGTCTGGGCAGTTCTTC. Protein sequence: CASGRPSGQFF.

There are a few counts of this clonotype. The rearrangement links TRBV3-1 to TRBJ1-2, with D tentatively TRBD1 (6 bases). Germline CDR1 reads LGHDT; CDR2 reads YNNKEL (reference sequence). V shed 1 base and J shed 3 bases, with 15 bases lying between them. This CDR3 has 16 residues. The CDR3 nucleotides are TGTGCCAGCAGCCAAGCCCGGGGGGCAGGACACTATGGCTACACCTTC. Its protein product is CASSQARGAGHYGYTF.

This clonotype turned up a few times. V gene TRBV29-1 combines with J gene TRBJ1-1; TRBD1 might be the D (5 bases). Trimming removed 0 bases from V and 6 bases from J, with 11 bases in between. Germline V gives CDR1 SQVTM, CDR2 ANQGSEA. The CDR3 runs to 13 residues. The chain's CDR3 is CSVEEGVSSEAFF. CDR3 DNA: TGCAGCGTTGAAGAAGGGGTCTCATCTGAAGCTTTCTTT.

CDR3: CASTDGTSGTDTQYF. CDR3 in DNA: TGTGCCAGCACCGACGGGACTAGCGGGACAGATACGCAGTATTTT. V is TRBV7-2 and J is TRBJ2-3; 12 nucleotides agree with TRBD2. In germline, CDR1 is SGHTA, CDR2 FQGNSA. V was pared by 7 bases and J by 3 bases, with 5 bases of the junction left unmatched. The CDR3 is 15 residues long.

The rearrangement joins TRBV29-1 to TRBJ2-2; 9 nucleotides line up with TRBD1. Germline CDR1 and CDR2: SQVTM and ANQGSEA. The CDR3 loop spans 14 amino acids. V lost 4 bases, J lost 3 bases, and 3 bases stayed unmatched. The CDR3 region has the DNA TGCAGCGTTGGGGGACAGGGATACACCGGGGAGCTGTTTTTT. Translated: CSVGGQGYTGELFF.

This chain links TRBV7-2 with TRBJ1-1; D gene ambiguous. Trimming stripped 0 bases from V and 1 base from J, with 9 bases between. The CDR3 runs 15 residues. In germline, CDR1 is SGHTA, CDR2 FQGNSA. CDR3 region: CASSLAFGTNTEAFF. The CDR3 DNA reads TGTGCCAGCAGCTTAGCTTTTGGAACGAACACTGAAGCTTTCTTT.

The sample holds a few counts of this clonotype. The chain links TRBV4-3 to TRBJ1-2, with a possible D match to TRBD1 (5 bases). Germline CDR1 and CDR2: LGHNA and YSLEER. The CDR3 has 17 amino acids. Between the trimmed V and J ends, which lost 5 bases and 2 bases, there was a span of 21 bases. CDR3 in amino acids: CASSKGMGQLSNYGYTF. The CDR3 DNA reads TGCGCCAGCAGCAAAGGGATGGGGCAGCTCTCGAACTATGGCTACACCTTC.

The CDR3 protein is CASSLWVTIEQYF. In DNA form, the CDR3 reads TGTGCCAGCAGCTTATGGGTGACTATCGAGCAGTACTTC. The V and J genes are TRBV7-2 and TRBJ2-7, with D perhaps matching TRBD2 (5 bases). Germline V CDR1 and CDR2: SGHTA, FQGNSA. Deletions cut 2 bases from V and 6 bases from J, with 11 bases between. The CDR3 is 13 residues long.